The clone carrying this T cell receptor beta chain was seen a few times. Its specificity is unknown. This entry comes from a study of CD8 T cells in ankylosing spondylitis. Broader study findings: Made up of eight highly homologous variants, a TCR beta motif appeared characteristic of ankylosing spondylitis blood. Relatively rare in peripheral blood, disease-linked clones were also CD8+. The authors reported significant enrichment of disease-linked clones in matched ankylosing spondylitis synovial fluid.

TCRdb passed the 5' RACE reads through MiXCR, listing each CDR3 protein once. The sample records roughly 670,000 distinct CDR3 sequences, around 20% being singletons. Germline V gene lookup returns CDR1 MNHEY and CDR2 SVGEGT. V lost 5 bases, J lost 10 bases, and 10 bases lay in between. CDR3 size: 11 residues. Sequencing was done on a sample of blood, either unsorted or a sorted T cell fraction (not recorded which). This TCR was sampled from a male donor with ankylosing spondylitis. The chain recombines TRBV6-2 or TRBV6-3 with TRBJ2-3; a weak D match, TRBD1 (6 bases). Here the CDR3 DNA reads TGTGCCAGCAGTACGGACAGTTCGCAGTATTTT. Its translation: CASSTDSSQYF.